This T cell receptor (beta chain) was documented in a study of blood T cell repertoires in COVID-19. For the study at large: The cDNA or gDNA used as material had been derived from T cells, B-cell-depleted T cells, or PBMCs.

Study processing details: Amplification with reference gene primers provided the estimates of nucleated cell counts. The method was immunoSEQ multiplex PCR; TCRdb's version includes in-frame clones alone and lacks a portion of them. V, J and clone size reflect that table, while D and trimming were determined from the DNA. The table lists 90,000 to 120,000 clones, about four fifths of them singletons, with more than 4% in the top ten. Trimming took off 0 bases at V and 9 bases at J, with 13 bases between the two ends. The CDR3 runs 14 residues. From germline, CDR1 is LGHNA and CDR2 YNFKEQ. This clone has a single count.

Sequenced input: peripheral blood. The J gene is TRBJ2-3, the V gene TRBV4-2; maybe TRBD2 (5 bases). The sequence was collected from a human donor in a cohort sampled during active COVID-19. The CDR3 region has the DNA TGTGCCAGCAGCCAAGAGCGAGCGGTGATGACGCAGTATTTT. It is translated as CASSQERAVMTQYF.